Sequencing of this T cell receptor (beta chain) was carried out in a study of B cell selection in AIRE deficiency. Whole-study results and caveats: About 30.6% of healthy-donor shared Treg TCRbeta sequences appeared in patient Tconv cells. Only TCRbeta was sequenced; about 35% of shared healthy Treg sequences appeared in Tconv. Healthy donors alone shared around 33% of 3,300 or so Treg sequences; patients alone nearly 9.5%.

The table came from immunoSEQ multiplex PCR; TCRdb's copy has only in-frame clones and leaves some out. The top ten clones hold 1.4% of a sample with tens of thousands of clones, about 90% of them seen once. The CDR3 sequence is 13 residues long. Germline V gene data show CDR1 as LNHDA and CDR2 as SQIVND (reference sequence). Trimming removed 5 bases from V and 7 bases from J, with 15 bases in between. Regulatory T cells were sorted as CD4+CD25hiCD127low/negative. In the case of this clone: Its antigen is not known.

This receptor was obtained from a human donor in good health. The genes are TRBV19 and TRBJ2-7; weak D call: TRBD2 (6 bases). Sequencing used CD4+CD25+ Tregs sorted from PBMCs. The CDR3 sequence is CASSARAEGEQYF. CDR3 in DNA: TGTGCCAGTAGTGCCAGGGCGGAGGGGGAGCAGTACTTC. Combining the CDR3 with reference TRBV19 and TRBJ2-7 gives the whole variable domain DGGITQSPKYLFRKEGQNVTLSCEQNLNHDAMYWYRQDPGQGLRLIYYSQIVNDFQKGDIAEGYSVSREKKESFPLTVTSAQKNPTAFYLCASSARAEGEQYFGPGTRLTVT.